The T cell receptor (beta chain) described here comes from a study of long-term antiretroviral therapy in people with HIV. Overall study findings and caveats: All blood samples came from the years 2004 to 2017, possibly under older ART regimens. Compared with controls, HIV repertoires showed narrower CDR3 length ranges.

For this clone: Its antigen is unidentified.

The CDR3 extends over 14 amino acids. The V gene's germline CDR1 is SGHNT and CDR2 YYREEE (reference sequence). V lost 0 bases to trimming and J lost 8 bases; unmatched junction nucleotides: 4. The authors ran the immunoSEQ assay, v3.0, at survey level. TCRdb's table, derived via immunoSEQ multiplex PCR, lists solely in-frame clones and lacks some. The sample records about 20,000 clones, around 92% being singletons. The chain joins TRBV5-4 to TRBJ2-1; 8 bases are shared with TRBD2. The TCR sequence derives from a woman aged 50 to 60 with HIV. Source: unsorted PBMCs, taken 4.4 years after starting antiretroviral therapy. The CDR3 region has the DNA TGTGCCAGCAGCTTGGTAGCGGGGATCGATGAGCAGTTCTTC. It codes for CASSLVAGIDEQFF. The variable domain in full, completed from reference TRBV5-4 and TRBJ2-1, reads ETGVTQSPTHLIKTRGQQVTLRCSSQSGHNTVSWYQQALGQGPQFIFQYYREEENGRGNFPPRFSGLQFPNYSSELNVNALELDDSALYLCASSLVAGIDEQFFGPGTRLTVL.